The 4 T cell receptor beta chains below were found in one sample sequenced in a study of identical twins. MiXCR, run by TCRdb on the 5' RACE reads, gives a single entry per CDR3 protein. The sample has fewer than 250,000 distinct CDR3 sequences; around 7.6% are singletons. In addition, the sample was reused for a study of yellow fever vaccine responses in identical twins.

Sequenced input: CD8+ T cells sorted from blood. Receptors originate from a woman between 18 and 29 years old in good health.

This clonotype was seen repeatedly, ten times or more. The chain couples TRBV12-5 to TRBJ2-7; possibly TRBD1 for D (6 bases). The CDR3 is 15 residues long. Trimming cost V 6 bases and J 0 bases, with 15 bases left between them. Germline V gene sequence: CDR1 LGHNT, CDR2 FRNRAP. This CDR3 reads CASGHRDGSSYEQYF. CDR3 in DNA: TGTGCTAGTGGACACAGGGACGGAAGCTCCTACGAGCAGTACTTC.

In its sample, this clonotype was seen a few times. The V call is TRBV20-1, the J call TRBJ2-3; 8 positions agree with TRBD2. This CDR3 spans 18 amino acids. The germline gives CDR1 DFQATT, CDR2 SNEGSKA (reference sequence). J lost 0 bases, V lost 3 bases, and 14 bases had no gene match. CDR3 loop: CSASPRLAGGTSTDTQYF. DNA of the CDR3: TGCAGTGCTAGTCCCAGGTTGGCGGGGGGCACTAGCACAGATACGCAGTATTTT.

The chain combines TRBV20-1 with TRBJ2-1; TRBD2 agrees at 11 bases. There are 15 residues in the CDR3. Germline values: CDR1 DFQATT, CDR2 SNEGSKA (reference sequence). The V and J ends lost 4 bases and 3 bases, in that order; junction bases with no gene match: 5. Here the CDR3 DNA reads TGCAGTGCTACGACTAGCGGGATAGACTACAATGAGCAGTTCTTC. Translation: CSATTSGIDYNEQFF.

The table lists this clonotype with a few counts. The chain recombines TRBV7-2 with TRBJ2-3; the match to TRBD2 covers 9 bases. There are 15 residues in the CDR3. V dropped 6 bases and J dropped 3; count of bases not matched to a gene: 7. Germline values: CDR1 SGHTA, CDR2 FQGNSA. The CDR3 coding sequence is TGTGCCAGCAGTTCTAGCGGGGATAGGACAGATACGCAGTATTTT. Translated: CASSSSGDRTDTQYF.